The rows below give T cell receptor beta chains drawn from one sample of a study of tumor-infiltrating lymphocytes in primary liver carcinoma. In TCRdb, the multiplex PCR reads were re-called with MiXCR into one record per CDR3 protein. Found here are 100,000 or so distinct CDR3 sequences, about 67% of them singletons; the top ten hold approximately 12%. Sequenced: liver tumor tissue from sampling region 2. The receptors originated from a woman aged 60 to 75 with primary liver carcinoma and hepatitis B virus infection. Both conserved end residues are part of each CDR3. D genes are given only for firm matches. Size is omitted from some rows. Given values are once, few, many or a class for expanded clones.

j_gene	d_gene	abundance	v_gene	CDR3nt	CDR3aa
TRBJ2-5	-	few	TRBV7-9	TGTGCCAGCAGGTTATCCGAGACCCAGTACTTC	CASRLSETQYF
TRBJ2-2	TRBD2	-	TRBV11-2	TGTGCCAGCAACTTCCTGGCGGGAGTGAGCACCGGTGAGCTGTTTTTT	CASNFLAGVSTGELFF
TRBJ2-3	-	-	TRBV10-1	TGCGCCAGCAGTGAGTCGACGGGTGGGAATATAGATACGCAGTATTTT	CASSESTGGNIDTQYF
TRBJ2-7	-	-	TRBV5-5	TGTGCCGGCAGCTTGGCCCCTAGGGGGGAACAGTACTTC	CAGSLAPRGEQYF
TRBJ2-4	-	-	TRBV20-1	TGCAGTGCTAGCAGGCTAGCCAAAAACATTCAGTACTTC	CSASRLAKNIQYF
TRBJ2-3	TRBD2	-	TRBV7-9	TGTGCCAGTAGCTCCACTAGCGCAAATACGCAGTATTTT	CASSSTSANTQYF
TRBJ2-7	-	many	TRBV10-3	TGTGCCATCAGTGAAGAGCAGAGAACCTACGAGCAGTACTTC	CAISEEQRTYEQYF
TRBJ2-3	TRBD2	-	TRBV29-1	TGCAGCGTTGAAGGTCAAGCGGGAGGGAGCGCGCATACGCAGTATTTT	CSVEGQAGGSAHTQYF
TRBJ1-5	-	many	TRBV6-6	TGTGCCAGCAGCCCTGGACAGCTATATAGCAATCAGCCCCAGCATTTT	CASSPGQLYSNQPQHF
TRBJ2-2	-	-	TRBV11-1	TGTGCCAACAGACCGAGCCTTGACATCGGGGAGCAGTTTTTT	CANRPSLDIGEQFF
TRBJ2-1	-	-	TRBV11-1	TGTGCCAGCAGCTCCGGCACGGATAATGGGCAATTCTTC	CASSSGTDNGQFF
TRBJ2-5	-	many	TRBV28	TGTGCCAGCAGTTTTCCTGGACGGTCAATCCAAGAGACCCAGTACTTC	CASSFPGRSIQETQYF
TRBJ1-5	-	-	TRBV6-5	TGTGCCAGTAGCCCCATCGCGCCTGACAGTGGTCAGCCCCGGCATTTT	CASSPIAPDSGQPRHF